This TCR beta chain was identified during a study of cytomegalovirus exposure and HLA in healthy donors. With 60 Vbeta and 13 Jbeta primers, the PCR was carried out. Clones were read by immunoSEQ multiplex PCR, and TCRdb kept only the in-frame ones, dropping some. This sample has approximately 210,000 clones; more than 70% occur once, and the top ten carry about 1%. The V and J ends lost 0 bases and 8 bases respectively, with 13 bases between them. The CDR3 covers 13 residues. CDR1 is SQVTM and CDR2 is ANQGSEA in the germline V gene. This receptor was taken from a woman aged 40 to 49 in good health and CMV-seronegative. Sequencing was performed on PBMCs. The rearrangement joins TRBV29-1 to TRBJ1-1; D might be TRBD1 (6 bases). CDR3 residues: CSVEDRGGAEAFF. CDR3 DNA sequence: TGCAGCGTTGAAGATCGGGGGGGCGCGGAAGCTTTCTTT.